The sequence of this T cell receptor (beta chain) was determined in a study of blood T cell repertoires in COVID-19. On the study more broadly: Recovery among Cohort 3 donors was established by two negative PCRs, clearance, or symptom resolution. The United States, Italy and Spain supplied acute and convalescent COVID-19 samples.

A remark on this clone: Germline is not matched at one junction end, which may reflect a read error.

CDR3 length: 14 amino acids. CDR1 and CDR2 (germline): MNHEY, SVGAGI. In terms of age and location, participants ranged from about 18 to 89 years and lived in about two dozen US areas. Methods used by the authors: By means of reference gene primer amplification, nucleated cell counts were estimated. Repertoires were generated with immunoSEQ multiplex PCR, while TCRdb's copy carries only in-frame clones and drops some. V and J calls plus clone size are reproduced from that table; the DNA served to infer D and trimming. The repertoire includes about 190,000 clones, more than 85% of them detected once, and just under 25% sits in the top ten.

The rearrangement uses TRBV6-5 and TRBJ2-2; tentatively, D is TRBD1 (7 bases). This TCR was sampled from a woman in her forties in a cohort exposed to, infected with or recovered from COVID-19 (not recorded which). Source material: PBMCs or T cells enriched from blood (not recorded which). This CDR3 reads CASRRQGLTWELFF. CDR3 DNA: TGTGCCAGCAGGCGACAGGGACTCACCTGGGAGCTGTTTTTT.